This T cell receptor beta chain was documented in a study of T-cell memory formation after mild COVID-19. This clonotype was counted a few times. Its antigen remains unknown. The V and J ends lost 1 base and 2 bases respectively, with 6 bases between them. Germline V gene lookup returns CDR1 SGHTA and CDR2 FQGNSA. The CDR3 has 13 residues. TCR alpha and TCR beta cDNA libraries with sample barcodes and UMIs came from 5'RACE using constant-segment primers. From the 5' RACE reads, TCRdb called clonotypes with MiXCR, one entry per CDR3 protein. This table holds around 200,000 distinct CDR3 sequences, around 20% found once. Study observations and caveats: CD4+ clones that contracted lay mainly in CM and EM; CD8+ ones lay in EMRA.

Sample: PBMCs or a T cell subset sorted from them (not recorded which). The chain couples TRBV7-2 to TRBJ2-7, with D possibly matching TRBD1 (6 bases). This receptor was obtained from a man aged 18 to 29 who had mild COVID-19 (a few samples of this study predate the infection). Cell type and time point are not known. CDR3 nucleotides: TGTGCCAGCAGCTTAGGGGGGCCCTACGAGCAGTACTTC. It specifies CASSLGGPYEQYF.